The 27 T cell receptor beta chains below were found in one sample sequenced in a study of CD8+ T cells in alopecia areata. cDNA serving as the sequencing template came from extracted, reverse transcribed RNA. The assay was immunoSEQ multiplex PCR, and TCRdb's table has in-frame clones only and misses some. The repertoire shows over 100,000 clones, none seen only once; the top ten take around a fifth. The sequenced material came from lesional skin. These receptors were taken from a C3H/HeJ mouse with alopecia areata. The strain bears MHC haplotype H2-k.

As to this clone: Gene names follow the mouse nomenclature. The read gets to within 4 residues of the CDR3 end, and the germline J gene fills in the rest. The chain uses TRBV19 and TRBJ2-1; 8 positions agree with TRBD2. CDR1 is FNHDT and CDR2 is SITEND in the germline V gene (reference sequence). The CDR3 contains 14 residues. The ends lost 3 bases at V and 4 bases at J; junction bases unmatched: 3. This chain's CDR3 is CASSTLGGYAEQFF. The sequenced part of the CDR3 DNA is TGTGCCAGCAGTACCCTGGGGGGATATGCT.

This clone was counted between two and nine times. Mouse names are used for the genes. The read is 4 residues too short to cover the CDR3 end, so that end is filled in from the germline J gene. The chain links TRBV19 to TRBJ2-1, with TRBD1 identical over 11 bases. Looked up from germline, CDR1 is FNHDT and CDR2 is SITEND (reference sequence). The CDR3 has 14 amino acids. Germline trimming cut 2 bases from V and 6 bases from J; bases unmatched to any gene: 1. CDR3 DNA, as far as it was read: TGTGCCAGCAGTATGGACAGGGGGCTTGCT. Protein product: CASSMDRGLA. The full CDR3 protein is CASSMDRGLAEQFF.

With respect to this clone: Gene and germline names: mouse. The CDR3 extends 4 residues past the end of the read, so its final part is completed from the germline J gene. The chain couples TRBV12-2 to TRBJ2-1; a possible D gene is TRBD2 (6 bases). Germline V gene sequence: CDR1 SGHLS, CDR2 HYDKME. This CDR3 has 15 residues. Deletions cut 0 bases from V and 1 base from J, with 9 bases between. The CDR3 reads CASSLPDWNYAEQFF. CDR3 bases read: TGTGCCAGCTCTCTCCCCGACTGGAACTATGCT. Filled out from reference TRBV12-2 and TRBJ2-1, the complete variable domain reads NSGVVQSPRYIIKGKGERSILKCIPISGHLSVAWYQQTQGQELKFFIQHYDKMERDKGNLPSRFSVQQFDDYHSEMNMSALELEDSAVYFCASSLPDWNYAEQFFGPGTRLTVL.

This clone was counted only a few times. These gene names are mouse names. The read comes to an end 4 residues before the CDR3 does, leaving the germline J gene to fill in the end. The chain links TRBV19 to TRBJ2-5, with TRBD2 matching over 13 bases. The length of the CDR3 is 18 residues. Trimming cost V 1 base and J 2 bases; bases outside gene matches: 7. The V gene's germline CDR1 is FNHDT and CDR2 SITEND (reference sequence). The CDR3 sequence is CASSITGLGGGRQDTQYF. The DNA read from the CDR3 is TGTGCCAGCAGTATAACGGGACTGGGGGGGGGTCGCCAAGAC.

This clone was detected only a few times. Gene names refer to mouse genes. The read stops 4 residues short of the end of the CDR3; the missing end is completed from the germline J gene. V gene TRBV13-3 combines with J gene TRBJ1-1; no firm D call. Germline lookup yields CDR1 NNHDY and CDR2 SYVADS. V lost 0 bases, J lost 4 bases, and 10 bases lay in between. This CDR3 has 14 amino acids. The sequenced CDR3 bases are TGTGCCAGCAGTGATGCGGGGTGGGGCACA. This gives the protein CASSDAGWGT. The full CDR3 is CASSDAGWGTEVFF.

This clone has a handful of counts. These gene names are mouse names. The read ends 4 residues shy of where the CDR3 ends; the end is completed using the germline J gene. The rearrangement uses TRBV13-3 and TRBJ2-7, with 7 bases fitting TRBD1. Germline CDR1 is NNHDY and CDR2 is SYVADS. The CDR3 contains 14 residues. The CDR3 protein is CASSPGQVRYEQYF. The CDR3 bases that were read are TGTGCCAGCAGTCCTGGACAGGTGAGGTAT.

The table lists this clone with a few counts. Gene names refer to mouse genes. Read coverage stops 4 residues before the CDR3 terminus; the germline J gene supplies the remainder. J is TRBJ1-4 and V is TRBV31, with TRBD1 as a possible D gene (6 bases). The CDR3 loop spans 13 amino acids. Germline CDR1 is GKSSPN and CDR2 is SITVG. The V end lost 4 bases, the J end lost 4 bases, and 10 bases lay between the germline ends. Incomplete CDR3 DNA: TGTGCCTGGATCGGGACACACAACGAA. Protein product: CAWIGTHNE. The full-length CDR3 reads as CAWIGTHNERLFF.

On this clone: The protein in this entry is translated from the DNA; at residue 13 it differs from the protein listed in TCRdb. The germline and genes are mouse ones. The covered CDR3 bases are TGCACCTGCAGTGCAACGGACAGAACCTATAATTCGCCC. This translates into CTCSATDRTYNSP. The full CDR3 protein is CTCSATDRTYNSPLYF. The chain combines TRBV1 with TRBJ1-6, with D possibly being TRBD1 (6 bases). The read finishes 3 residues shy of the CDR3 end, and the germline J gene is used to complete it. TRBJ1-6 is treated as an ORF (open reading frame) with a function not yet certain. V shed 2 bases and J shed 2 bases, with 10 bases lying between them. The V gene's germline CDR1 is NSQYPW and CDR2 LRSPGD (reference sequence). The CDR3 contains 16 residues.

At least ten counts were recorded for this clone. Any gene name here is a mouse gene name. The read ends 4 residues before the CDR3 terminus; that terminus is restored from the germline J gene. V and J are TRBV13-3 and TRBJ1-1; 7 positions agree with TRBD1. The CDR3 has 15 residues. Trimming removed 2 bases from V and 1 base from J; junction bases left unmatched: 5. In germline, CDR1 is NNHDY, CDR2 SYVADS. The sequenced part of the CDR3 DNA is TGTGCCAGCAGTGAAGAGGGGGCAGAAAACACA. Its translation is CASSEEGAENT. The complete CDR3 sequence is CASSEEGAENTEVFF.

A note on this clone: Mouse gene names and germline throughout. The CDR3 extends 4 residues past the end of the read, so its final part is completed from the germline J gene. The chain employs TRBV17 and TRBJ2-3; TRBD1 is a possible D gene (5 bases). V was pared by 9 bases and J by 0 bases, with 10 bases between. The CDR3 loop spans 13 amino acids. Germline V gene sequence: CDR1 MNHDT, CDR2 YYDKIL. The part of the CDR3 DNA that was read is TGTGCTAGGGGGAGGGGAAGTGCAGAA. Translating it yields CARGRGSAE. In full, the CDR3 is CARGRGSAETLYF.

Remarks on this clone: Gene names refer to mouse genes. The read comes to an end 4 residues before the CDR3 does, leaving the germline J gene to fill in the end. The chain combines TRBV29 with TRBJ2-7; tentatively, D is TRBD1 (5 bases). Trimming took 1 base from V and 0 from J, leaving 7 bases between them. This CDR3 spans 14 amino acids. CDR1 is MSHET, CDR2 SYDVDS, per germline. CDR3 loop: CASSLFQGSYEQYF. Partial CDR3 DNA: TGTGCTAGCAGTTTATTCCAGGGCTCCTAT.

This clone was seen at least ten times. The genes and germline here are from mouse. The read comes to an end 4 residues before the CDR3 does, leaving the germline J gene to fill in the end. The chain recombines TRBV14 with TRBJ1-1; TRBD1 aligns across 7 bases. J gave up 0 bases and V 3 bases, and 2 bases lay outside the gene matches. Looked up from germline, CDR1 is SGHDT and CDR2 is FRDEAV. The CDR3 runs 14 residues. The CDR3 sequence: CASSSGTANTEVFF. The sequenced CDR3 bases are TGTGCCAGCAGTTCCGGGACAGCAAACACA.

Concerning this clone itself: Gene names and germline match the mouse. From the germline J gene comes the end of the CDR3, since the read stops 4 residues before it. The chain combines TRBV1 with TRBJ2-3, with 8 bases matching TRBD1. The V gene end was trimmed by 8 bases and the J gene end by 0 bases; junction bases not matched to a gene: 4. The CDR3 has 14 residues. Germline CDR1 reads NSQYPW; CDR2 reads LRSPGD (reference sequence). This CDR3 reads CTCQGAGSAETLYF. The DNA read from the CDR3 is TGCACCTGCCAGGGGGCTGGTAGTGCAGAA.

The sample holds many counts of this clone. Gene and germline names: mouse. The CDR3 end lies 4 residues beyond the end of the read and is filled in from the germline J gene. This chain links TRBV13-3 with TRBJ2-3; 8 bases fit TRBD2. Germline V gene lookup returns CDR1 NNHDY and CDR2 SYVADS. The CDR3 consists of 17 residues. V was pared by 0 bases and J by 2 bases, with 8 bases of the junction left unmatched. The CDR3 DNA, read in part, is TGTGCCAGCAGTGATGGGGACTGGAGTGTAGTTGCAGAA. This encodes CASSDGDWSVVAE. The CDR3, in full, reads CASSDGDWSVVAETLYF.

Turning to this clone: The TCRdb protein fails to match the DNA translation at residue 12; the protein reported here was translated from the DNA. Mouse germline and gene names are used. Read sequence stops 3 residues before the CDR3 end, and the germline J gene provides the missing end. V gene TRBV13-3 combines with J gene TRBJ1-3; 8 positions match TRBD1. CDR1 and CDR2 from the germline V gene are NNHDY and SYVADS. The CDR3 is made up of 15 amino acids. V lost 1 base and J lost 8; bases outside the gene matches: 8. The DNA read from the CDR3 is TGTGCCAGCAGTGATCGAGGACAGGGTAGGGATACG. It yields the protein CASSDRGQGRDT. From start to end, the CDR3 is CASSDRGQGRDTLYF. Based on the CDR3 plus reference TRBV13-3 and TRBJ1-3, the full variable domain is EAAVTQSPRSKVAVTGGKVTLSCHQTNNHDYMYWYRQDTGHGLRLIHYSYVADSTEKGDIPDGYKASRPSQENFSLILELASLSQTAVYFCASSDRGQGRDTLYFGEGSRLIVV.

This clone was recorded a few times. Mouse germline and gene names are used. CDR3 protein: CTCSASQRGTEVFF. CDR3 bases read: TGCACCTGCAGTGCGTCACAGAGAGGCACA. This chain uses TRBV1 with TRBJ1-1; D is undetermined. The read terminates 4 residues ahead of where the CDR3 ends, so the germline J gene completes it. Germline CDR1 and CDR2: NSQYPW and LRSPGD (reference sequence). This CDR3 is built from 14 residues. Between the trimmed V and J ends, which lost 3 bases and 4 bases, there was a span of 12 bases.

Turning to this clone: Gene names denote mouse genes. The CDR3 end is not reached by the read, which stops 4 residues before it; the germline J gene fills it in. This chain joins TRBV1 and TRBJ2-1; D perhaps matches TRBD1 (5 bases). Deletions cut 3 bases from V and 3 bases from J, with 9 bases between. The CDR3 spans 14 residues. Germline V gene data show CDR1 as NSQYPW and CDR2 as LRSPGD (reference sequence). CDR3: CTCSAATVYAEQFF. Partial CDR3 DNA: TGCACCTGCAGTGCCGCGACAGTCTATGCT. The full variable domain, in which reference TRBV1 and TRBJ2-1 provide the parts outside the CDR3, is VTLLEQNPRWRLVPRGQAVNLRCILKNSQYPWMSWYQQDLQKQLQWLFTLRSPGDKEVKSLPGADYLATRVTDTELRLQVANMSQGRTLYCTCSAATVYAEQFFGPGTRLTVL.

The table lists this clone with a few counts. The translated DNA and TCRdb's protein are not identical at residue 15; the protein here was translated from the DNA. The gene names here belong to mouse. The CDR3 here is CTCSADGTKNSYNSPLYF. The covered CDR3 bases are TGCACCTGCAGTGCAGACGGGACAAAGAATTCCTATAATTCGCCC. The gene calls are TRBV1 and TRBJ1-6, with D possibly TRBD1 on 6 matching bases. The CDR3 extends 3 residues past the end of the read, so its final part is completed from the germline J gene. TRBJ1-6 is placed among ORFs of uncertain function. Per the germline V gene, CDR1 is NSQYPW and CDR2 is LRSPGD (reference sequence). V lost 0 bases and J 0 bases, leaving 12 bases between the germline ends. This CDR3 comprises 18 residues.

This clone was found many times. Gene labels here are mouse ones. The CDR3 extends 4 residues past the end of the read, so its final part is completed from the germline J gene. The chain links TRBV1 to TRBJ2-1; D is perhaps TRBD1 (6 bases). The ends were cut back, 0 bases at V and 1 base at J, with 10 bases in the middle. CDR3 length equals 16 residues. The germline V gene encodes CDR1 NSQYPW and CDR2 LRSPGD (reference sequence). CDR3 sequence: CTCSADPGQNYAEQFF. The DNA read from the CDR3 is TGCACCTGCAGTGCAGATCCGGGACAAAACTATGCT.

About this clone: TCRdb and the translated DNA give different amino acids at residue 11; the protein presented here is the one translated from the DNA. Gene names and germline refer to mouse. The read comes to an end 3 residues before the CDR3 does, leaving the germline J gene to fill in the end. The chain is built from TRBV19 and TRBJ1-3; D perhaps matches TRBD1 (5 bases). Trimming shortened V by 5 bases and J by 1 base, and 10 bases separated the two germline ends. The CDR3 has 14 residues. Germline CDR1 FNHDT, CDR2 SITEND (reference sequence). Partial CDR3 DNA: TGTGCCAGCAGAGCGGACAAATCTGGAAATACG. Translating it yields CASRADKSGNT. The entire CDR3 reads CASRADKSGNTLYF.

As concerns this clone: Gene names refer to mouse genes. Partial CDR3 DNA: TGTGCCAGCGGTGAGATGGGACAACAAGAC. It specifies CASGEMGQQD. The CDR3 as a whole reads CASGEMGQQDTQYF. The chain carries TRBV13-2 and TRBJ2-5; maybe TRBD1 (6 bases). The read falls 4 residues short of the CDR3 end, and the missing part is taken from the germline J gene. Per germline, CDR1 NNHNN and CDR2 SYGAGS (reference sequence). Trimming stripped 2 bases from V and 3 bases from J, with 10 bases between. The CDR3 contains 14 residues.

In the case of this clone: The gene names given are mouse names. The CDR3 end is not reached by the read, which stops 4 residues before it; the germline J gene fills it in. The rearrangement uses TRBV13-3 and TRBJ2-7; 12 bases match TRBD2. The CDR3 loop spans 15 amino acids. J gave up 2 bases and V 7 bases, and 7 bases lay outside the gene matches. The germline V gene encodes CDR1 NNHDY and CDR2 SYVADS. The CDR3 is CASGIDWGGAYEQYF. The sequenced part of the CDR3 DNA is TGTGCCAGCGGGATCGACTGGGGGGGCGCCTAT.

There are a few counts of this clone. The listed genes are named as in mouse. The DNA read from the CDR3 is TGTGCCAGCAGTGATGCAAGGGGGGGGCGCGATGCAGAA. This encodes CASSDARGGRDAE. The full-length CDR3 reads as CASSDARGGRDAETLYF. The chain has TRBV13-3 and TRBJ2-3; 8 bases match TRBD2. Read coverage stops 4 residues before the CDR3 terminus; the germline J gene supplies the remainder. Germline-derived CDR1 and CDR2 are NNHDY and SYVADS. This CDR3 contains 17 residues. V lost 0 bases, J lost 2 bases, and 8 bases stayed unmatched.

This clone was seen at least ten times. Genes and germline come from the mouse. Coverage ceases 4 residues before the CDR3 finishes, and the germline J gene fills in the end. This sequence joins TRBV13-1 and TRBJ2-2, with D perhaps TRBD1 (6 bases). The CDR3 is 13 amino acids. Per germline, CDR1 NSHNY and CDR2 SYGAGN. The V end lost 2 bases, the J end lost 6 bases, and 8 bases lay between the germline ends. CDR3 sequence reads: CASSEQGSGQLYF. Incomplete CDR3 DNA: TGTGCCAGCAGTGAACAGGGTTCCGGG.

Points on this clone: Each gene name is a mouse one. The CDR3 end falls 4 residues outside the read, so it is completed with the germline J gene. J is TRBJ2-7 and V is TRBV13-3; the D is unclear. Trimming took off 1 base at V and 0 bases at J, with 8 bases between the two ends. Germline CDR1 reads NNHDY; CDR2 reads SYVADS. The CDR3 extends over 14 amino acids. CDR3 region: CASSDTENSYEQYF. Incomplete CDR3 DNA: TGTGCCAGCAGTGATACAGAAAACTCCTAT.

The sample holds a few counts of this clone. Mouse gene names and germline throughout. The read terminates 4 residues before the CDR3 end, so the remaining end is supplied by the germline J gene. The chain joins TRBV13-3 to TRBJ2-3; 9 bases match TRBD1. Trimming removed 0 bases from V and 3 bases from J; junction bases left unmatched: 5. CDR3 length: 16 residues. In germline, CDR1 is NNHDY, CDR2 SYVADS. The CDR3 bases that were read are TGTGCCAGCAGTGATGCGGGACAGGGTGGCGCAGAA. Encoded protein: CASSDAGQGGAE. The full CDR3 sequence reads CASSDAGQGGAETLYF.

This clone showed up just a few times. Any gene name here is a mouse gene name. The read gets to within 4 residues of the CDR3 end, and the germline J gene fills in the rest. The chain links TRBV1 to TRBJ1-4; 12 nucleotides match TRBD1. This CDR3 contains 17 residues. CDR1 and CDR2 (germline): NSQYPW, LRSPGD (reference sequence). This CDR3 reads CTCSATPGTGGSERLFF. The DNA read from the CDR3 is TGCACCTGCAGTGCAACTCCCGGGACAGGGGGCAGCGAA. The whole variable domain, filled in from reference TRBV1 and TRBJ1-4, reads VTLLEQNPRWRLVPRGQAVNLRCILKNSQYPWMSWYQQDLQKQLQWLFTLRSPGDKEVKSLPGADYLATRVTDTELRLQVANMSQGRTLYCTCSATPGTGGSERLFFGHGTKLSVL.